Listed here are 9 T cell receptor beta chains from one sample, sequenced in a study of cytomegalovirus exposure and HLA in healthy donors. Assay: immunoSEQ multiplex PCR; the TCRdb copy retains only in-frame clones and omits some. Among 130,000 to 150,000 clones listed, roughly 89% were seen once. The specimen sequenced was PBMCs. These receptors were obtained from a young woman in good health and CMV-seropositive.

This sequence joins TRBV19 and TRBJ2-3; D might be TRBD2 (5 bases). The CDR3 spans 14 residues. Germline assignment: CDR1 LNHDA and CDR2 SQIVND (reference sequence). V lost 8 bases and J 0 bases, leaving 12 bases between the germline ends. The CDR3 DNA reads TGTGCCAGTCGAGGGTTTCCTAGCACAGATACGCAGTATTTT. It encodes CASRGFPSTDTQYF.

The rearrangement joins TRBV5-1 to TRBJ2-1; 10 nucleotides match TRBD2. The germline gives CDR1 SGHRS, CDR2 YFSETQ. This CDR3 is 17 amino acids long. J lost 4 bases, V lost 1 base, and 8 bases had no gene match. The CDR3 region has the DNA TGCGCCAGCAGCTTGACGGCGCGGACTAGCGGTTACAATGAGCAGTTCTTC. Protein product: CASSLTARTSGYNEQFF.

This clone appeared a single time. The V gene is TRBV10-2, the J gene TRBJ2-7, with 9 bases fitting TRBD2. The CDR3 consists of 15 residues. Trimming at V came to 2 bases and at J to 3 bases, leaving 5 bases not matched to a gene. CDR1 is WSHSY, CDR2 SAAADI, per germline. The CDR3 sequence is CASSEPRGGDYEQYF. The CDR3 DNA follows: TGCGCCAGCAGTGAGCCGCGGGGGGGCGACTACGAGCAGTACTTC.

The chain employs TRBV11-2 and TRBJ1-1, with a weak D call TRBD1 (6 bases). V was clipped by 5 bases and J by 2 bases, with 12 bases between them. Germline CDR1 and CDR2: SGHAT and FQNNGV. The CDR3 totals 14 residues. Here the CDR3 reads CASSPGTHNTEAFF. The CDR3 DNA follows: TGTGCCAGCAGCCCGGGGACACATAACACTGAAGCTTTCTTT.

This rearrangement joins TRBV7-8 to TRBJ2-1, with 11 bases lining up with TRBD2. V was clipped by 5 bases and J by 3 bases; unmatched bases: 9. Germline CDR1 reads SGHVS; CDR2 reads FQNEAQ. The CDR3 length is 17 residues. The CDR3 spells CASSPPLAGGLYNEQFF. The DNA of the CDR3 is TGTGCCAGCAGCCCGCCTCTAGCGGGGGGACTCTACAATGAGCAGTTCTTC.

This clone was seen a single time. The rearrangement joins TRBV7-2 to TRBJ1-2; weak D call: TRBD1 (5 bases). The CDR3 consists of 16 residues. Trimming cost V 5 bases and J 6 bases, with 22 bases left between them. Germline V gives CDR1 SGHTA, CDR2 FQGNSA. The CDR3 is CASSPEAPGQRNGYTF. In DNA form, the CDR3 reads TGTGCCAGCAGCCCCGAGGCCCCCGGACAACGAAATGGCTACACCTTC.

The chain is built from TRBV7-3 and TRBJ1-4; tentative D call: TRBD1 (5 bases). Germline loops: CDR1 SGHTA, CDR2 FQGTGA. This CDR3 region has 13 residues. V gave up 3 bases and J gave up 8 bases, with 10 bases separating them. In DNA form, the CDR3 reads TGTGCCAGCAGCTTTGGGGCGGGAGAAAAACTGTTTTTT. Its translation is CASSFGAGEKLFF.

V usage is TRBV11-3 and J usage is TRBJ2-2; TRBD2 might be the D (6 bases). The CDR3 spans 17 residues. CDR1 and CDR2 from the germline V gene are SGHNT and YENEEA. V lost 5 bases and J 2 bases, leaving 18 bases between the germline ends. CDR3 residues: CASSPGRWGVNTGELFF. Written as DNA, the CDR3 is TGTGCCAGCAGCCCTGGTCGTTGGGGGGTCAACACCGGGGAGCTGTTTTTT.

The V call is TRBV19, the J call TRBJ2-7, with D unresolved. Germline V gives CDR1 LNHDA, CDR2 SQIVND (reference sequence). CDR3 length equals 12 residues. The ends were cut back, 2 bases at V and 3 bases at J, with 5 bases in the middle. The CDR3: CASSINGYEQYF. The CDR3 region has the DNA TGTGCCAGTAGTATAAACGGCTACGAGCAGTACTTC.